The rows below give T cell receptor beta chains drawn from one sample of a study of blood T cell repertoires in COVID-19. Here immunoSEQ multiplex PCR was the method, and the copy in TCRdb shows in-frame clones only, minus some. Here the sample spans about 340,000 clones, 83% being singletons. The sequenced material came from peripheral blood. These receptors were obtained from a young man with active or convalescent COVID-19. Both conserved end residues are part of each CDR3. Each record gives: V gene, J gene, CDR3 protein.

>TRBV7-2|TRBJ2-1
CASSPKAGAAYNEQFF
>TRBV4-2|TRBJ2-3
CASSQDGSGLQYF
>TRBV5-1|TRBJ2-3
CASSFRQGAIDTQYF
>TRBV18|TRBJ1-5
CASSPGQNQPQHF
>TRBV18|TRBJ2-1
CASSPETGTGYNEQFF
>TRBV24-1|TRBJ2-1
CATSDLGGNSNEQFF
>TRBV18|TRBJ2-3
CASSRTGYTDTQYF
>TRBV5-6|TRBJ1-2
CASSLGQGVDSGYTF
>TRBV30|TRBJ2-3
CAWRASGGTDTQYF
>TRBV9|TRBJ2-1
CASSKGQGVYNEQFF
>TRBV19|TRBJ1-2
CASTHGYTF
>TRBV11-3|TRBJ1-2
CASSLSRGAAGYTF
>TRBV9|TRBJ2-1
CASSPSGSAYNEQFF
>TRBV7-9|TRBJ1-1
CASSWTEQGAFF
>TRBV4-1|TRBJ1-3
CASSRSQGASSGNTIYF
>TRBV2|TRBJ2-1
CASRPGTSGLNEQFF
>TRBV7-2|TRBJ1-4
CASSLAPGQGAGKLFF
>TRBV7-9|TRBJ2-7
CASSLFDSPLWEPYEQYF
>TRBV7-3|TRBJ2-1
CASSLRLAGANEQFF
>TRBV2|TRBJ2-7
CASRRGSSYEQYF
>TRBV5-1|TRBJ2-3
CATSRTSGGTSTDTQYF
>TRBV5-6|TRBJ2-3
CASSSGRGWTDTQYF
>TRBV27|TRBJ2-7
CASSPRRLAGGHEYEQYF
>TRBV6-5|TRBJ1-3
CASSFDKDSGNTIYF
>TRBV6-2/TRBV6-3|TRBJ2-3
CASSPRIRLAGKVASTDTQYF
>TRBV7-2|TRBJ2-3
CASSSNSGSGTDTQYF
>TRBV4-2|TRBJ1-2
CASSHRAGQSLTANYGYTF
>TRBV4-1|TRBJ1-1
CASSQALGGRGAFF
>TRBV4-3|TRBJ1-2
CASSQEFRGGERRGYTF
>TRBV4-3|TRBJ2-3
CASSQATPQAGDTQYF
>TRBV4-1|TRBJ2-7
CASSPREGPYEQYF
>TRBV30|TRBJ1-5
CAWGGQDEGPQHF
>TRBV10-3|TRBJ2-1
CAISGAGPVEQFF
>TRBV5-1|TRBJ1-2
CASSLVQGAGGYTF
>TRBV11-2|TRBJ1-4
CASSLKTGLNEKLFF
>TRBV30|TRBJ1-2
CAWSIRAPGGYTF
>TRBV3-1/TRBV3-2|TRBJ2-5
CASSQGDTGLETQYF
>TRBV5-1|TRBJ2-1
CASAFGGGVYNEQFF
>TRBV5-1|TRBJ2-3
CASRVGAYTDTQYF
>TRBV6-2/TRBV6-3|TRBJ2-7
CASSNGGIKSYEQYF
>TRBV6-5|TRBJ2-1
CASKLLMLAGDQFF
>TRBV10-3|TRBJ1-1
CAIWKKIGSGTEAFF
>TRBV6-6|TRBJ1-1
CASSHARGMNTEAFF